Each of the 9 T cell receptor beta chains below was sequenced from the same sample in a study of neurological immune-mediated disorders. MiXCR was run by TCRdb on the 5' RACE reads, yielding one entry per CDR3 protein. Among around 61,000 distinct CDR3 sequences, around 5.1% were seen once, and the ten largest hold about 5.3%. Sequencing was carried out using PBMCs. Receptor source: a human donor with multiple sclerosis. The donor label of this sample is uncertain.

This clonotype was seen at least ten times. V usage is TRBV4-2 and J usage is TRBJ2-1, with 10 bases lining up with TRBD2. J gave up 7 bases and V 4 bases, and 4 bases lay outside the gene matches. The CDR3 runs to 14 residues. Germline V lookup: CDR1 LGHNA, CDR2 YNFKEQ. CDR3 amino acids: CASSPAGGENEQFF. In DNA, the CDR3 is TGTGCCAGCAGCCCAGCGGGGGGGGAGAATGAGCAGTTCTTC.

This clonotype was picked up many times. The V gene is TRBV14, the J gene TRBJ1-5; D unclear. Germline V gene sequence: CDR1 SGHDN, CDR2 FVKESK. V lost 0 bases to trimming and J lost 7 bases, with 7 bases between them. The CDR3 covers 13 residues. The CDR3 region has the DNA TGTGCCAGCAGCCAAGAGGCGGGACAGCCCCAGCATTTT. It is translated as CASSQEAGQPQHF.

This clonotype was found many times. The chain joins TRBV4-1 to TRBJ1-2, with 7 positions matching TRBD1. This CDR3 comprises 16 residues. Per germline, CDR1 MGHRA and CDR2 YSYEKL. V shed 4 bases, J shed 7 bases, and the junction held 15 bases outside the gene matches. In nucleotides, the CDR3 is TGCGCCAGCAGCCTCTCCGGGACAGCCCTTCTGGGTGGCTACACCTTC. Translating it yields CASSLSGTALLGGYTF.

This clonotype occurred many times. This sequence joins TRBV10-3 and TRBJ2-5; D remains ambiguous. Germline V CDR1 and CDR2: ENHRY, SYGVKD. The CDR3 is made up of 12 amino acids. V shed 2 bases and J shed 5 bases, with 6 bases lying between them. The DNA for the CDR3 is TGTGCCATCAGTGAGATAGGGGAGACCCAGTACTTC. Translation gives CAISEIGETQYF.

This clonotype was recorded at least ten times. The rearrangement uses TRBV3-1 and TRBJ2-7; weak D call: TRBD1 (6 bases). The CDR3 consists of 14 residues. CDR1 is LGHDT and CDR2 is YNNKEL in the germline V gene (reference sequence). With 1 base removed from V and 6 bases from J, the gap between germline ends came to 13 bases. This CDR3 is CASSQVAGVGEQYF. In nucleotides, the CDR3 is TGTGCCAGCAGCCAAGTGGCAGGGGTAGGCGAGCAGTACTTC.

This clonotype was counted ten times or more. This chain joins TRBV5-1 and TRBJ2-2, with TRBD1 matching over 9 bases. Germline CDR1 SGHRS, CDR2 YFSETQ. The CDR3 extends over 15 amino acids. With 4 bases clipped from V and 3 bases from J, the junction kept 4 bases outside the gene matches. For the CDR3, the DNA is TGCGCCAGCAGCCCGGGACAGGGAGACACCGGGGAGCTGTTTTTT. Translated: CASSPGQGDTGELFF.

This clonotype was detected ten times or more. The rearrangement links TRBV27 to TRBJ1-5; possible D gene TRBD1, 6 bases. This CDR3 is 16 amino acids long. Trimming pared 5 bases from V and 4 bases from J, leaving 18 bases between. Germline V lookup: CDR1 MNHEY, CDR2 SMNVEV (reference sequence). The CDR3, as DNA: TGTGCCAGCAGTCCCATAGGGGGGCTAGGGAATCAGCCCCAGCATTTT. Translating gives CASSPIGGLGNQPQHF.

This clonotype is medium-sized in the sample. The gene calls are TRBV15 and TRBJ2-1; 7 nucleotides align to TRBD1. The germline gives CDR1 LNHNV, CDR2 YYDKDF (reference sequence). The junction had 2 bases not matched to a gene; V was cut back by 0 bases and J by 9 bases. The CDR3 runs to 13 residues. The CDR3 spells CATSRDRGLEQFF. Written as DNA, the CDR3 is TGTGCCACCAGCAGAGATAGGGGGCTTGAGCAGTTCTTC.

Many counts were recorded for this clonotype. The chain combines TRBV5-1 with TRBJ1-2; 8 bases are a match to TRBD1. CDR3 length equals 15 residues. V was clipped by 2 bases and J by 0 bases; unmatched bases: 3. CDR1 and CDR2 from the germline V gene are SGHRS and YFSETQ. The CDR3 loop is CASSFNRGTNYGYTF. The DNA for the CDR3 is TGCGCCAGCAGCTTCAACAGGGGGACTAACTATGGCTACACCTTC.